These 27 T cell receptor beta chains were sequenced from one sample in a study of shared clonotypes between healthy human individuals. Profiled with immunoSEQ multiplex PCR; TCRdb holds only in-frame clones, not every one. Of over a million clones in the sample, around 97% were seen once. Input material: naive CD4+ T cells sorted from blood. This sample's subset: CD45RA+ positively selected. The receptors here all came from a young man in good health.

This clone was seen just once. The chain recombines TRBV9 with TRBJ2-1; 10 nucleotides match TRBD2. Germline V CDR1 and CDR2: SGDLS, YYNGEE. This CDR3 is built from 13 residues. V was pared by 3 bases and J by 7 bases, with 1 base of the junction left unmatched. DNA for the CDR3: TGTGCCAGCAGCGCGGGACTAGCGAATGAGCAGTTCTTC. Amino acids: CASSAGLANEQFF.

This chain links TRBV28 with TRBJ2-2; D is undetermined. Germline CDR1 is MDHEN and CDR2 is SYDVKM. The CDR3 is 14 amino acids. Deletions cut 7 bases from V and 6 bases from J, with 15 bases between. This CDR3 is CASTSSFAAGELFF. The CDR3 nucleotides are TGTGCCAGCACCTCGAGTTTTGCGGCCGGGGAGCTGTTTTTT.

The table lists this clone with a count of one. The J gene is TRBJ1-2, the V gene TRBV7-9, with 7 bases fitting TRBD1. J lost 4 bases, V lost 1 base, and 15 bases had no gene match. The germline V gene has CDR1 SEHNR and CDR2 FQNEAQ (reference sequence). The CDR3 loop spans 18 amino acids. CDR3 nucleotides: TGTGCCAGCAGCTTAGGGCTGGGAGACAGGGACGGATTCTATGGCTACACCTTC. Its protein product is CASSLGLGDRDGFYGYTF.

For this clone: The same CDR3 also results from other DNA sequences found in this sample. The chain uses TRBV2 and TRBJ1-2, with D possibly matching TRBD1 (6 bases). The CDR3 is 13 residues long. V shed 3 bases and J shed 2 bases, with 7 bases lying between them. The germline gives CDR1 SNHLY, CDR2 FYNNEI. The CDR3 DNA follows: TGTGCCAGCAGTGACAGGGGCAACTATGGCTACACCTTC. Residues: CASSDRGNYGYTF. Supplemented by reference TRBV2 and TRBJ1-2, the full variable domain reads EPEVTQTPSHQVTQMGQEVILRCVPISNHLYFYWYRQILGQKVEFLVSFYNNEISEKSEIFDDQFSVERPDGSNFTLKIRSTKLEDSAMYFCASSDRGNYGYTFGSGTRLTVV.

This chain connects TRBV9 to TRBJ2-5, with TRBD1 matching over 7 bases. The V and J ends lost 7 bases and 2 bases, in that order; junction bases with no gene match: 32. Germline CDR1 SGDLS, CDR2 YYNGEE. The CDR3 is 22 residues long. CDR3 nucleotide sequence: TGTGCCAGCTGCTACAATTCTAGGCGATCTGATGGCCCAGCAGGGGGTCAAGAGACCCAGTACTTC. Its protein product is CASCYNSRRSDGPAGGQETQYF.

This rearrangement joins TRBV7-3 to TRBJ2-5; 12 bases line up with TRBD2. CDR1 SGHTA and CDR2 FQGTGA come from the germline V gene. The V and J ends lost 5 bases and 5 bases, in that order; junction bases with no gene match: 15. The CDR3 spans 18 residues. The DNA for the CDR3 is TGTGCCAGCAGCCCTAACGGAAGGACTAGCGGGGCCCGTGAGACCCAGTACTTC. The encoded protein is CASSPNGRTSGARETQYF.

The chain couples TRBV5-8 to TRBJ1-2; D call uncertain. V gave up 4 bases and J gave up 7 bases, with 8 bases separating them. The germline CDR1 and CDR2 sequences are SGHTS and YDEGEE. This CDR3 comprises 11 residues. The CDR3 sequence is CASSPRVGYTF. In DNA form, the CDR3 reads TGTGCCAGCAGCCCCCGCGTTGGCTACACCTTC. Full variable domain (outside the CDR3, taken from reference TRBV5-8 and TRBJ1-2): EAGVTQSPTHLIKTRGQQATLRCSPISGHTSVYWYQQALGLGLQFLLWYDEGEERNRGNFPPRFSGRQFPNYSSELNVNALELEDSALYLCASSPRVGYTFGSGTRLTVV.

This chain uses TRBV4-2 with TRBJ2-7, with 9 bases lining up with TRBD2. Germline-derived CDR1 and CDR2 are LGHNA and YNFKEQ. J gave up 6 bases and V 4 bases, and 31 bases lay outside the gene matches. The CDR3 totals 22 residues. CDR3 bases: TGTGCCAGCAGCCCAAGGGGGGAGCATCGGCGGGAGGGCCTTGTCGATCACAGCGAGCAGTACTTC. Its translation: CASSPRGEHRREGLVDHSEQYF.

The genes are TRBV28 and TRBJ1-4; no firm D call. The V end was cut by 7 bases, the J end by 4 bases, with 13 bases between. The CDR3 length is 14 residues. Germline CDR1 MDHEN, CDR2 SYDVKM. The CDR3 sequence is CASKVGGFNEKLFF. DNA for the CDR3: TGTGCCAGCAAGGTCGGCGGGTTTAATGAAAAACTGTTTTTT.

The chain is built from TRBV6-5 and TRBJ1-2; D is undetermined. The germline V gene has CDR1 MNHEY and CDR2 SVGAGI. Trimming removed 0 bases from V and 4 bases from J, with 9 bases in between. The CDR3 is 14 residues long. CDR3 DNA: TGTGCCAGCAGTTACTCGTACTTGACCTATGGCTACACCTTC. Protein sequence: CASSYSYLTYGYTF.

The chain employs TRBV27 and TRBJ2-7, with TRBD1 matching over 7 bases. Trimming cost V 6 bases and J 4 bases; bases outside gene matches: 12. The CDR3 is 15 amino acids. Germline lookup yields CDR1 MNHEY and CDR2 SMNVEV (reference sequence). CDR3 region: CASSTQGVPYYEQYF. The CDR3, as DNA: TGTGCCAGCAGCACCCAGGGGGTCCCTTATTACGAGCAGTACTTC.

The chain carries TRBV6-6 and TRBJ2-7; D gene uncertain. Germline V gives CDR1 MNHNY, CDR2 SVGAGI (reference sequence). Between the trimmed V and J ends, which lost 0 bases and 1 base, there was a span of 4 bases. The CDR3 totals 13 residues. CDR3 amino acids: CASSYSLSYEQYF. CDR3 DNA: TGTGCCAGCAGTTACTCGTTGTCCTACGAGCAGTACTTC.

The chain carries TRBV5-1 and TRBJ2-3; a possible D gene is TRBD2 (6 bases). Between the trimmed V and J ends, which lost 5 bases and 2 bases, there was a span of 18 bases. The V gene's germline CDR1 is SGHRS and CDR2 YFSETQ. The CDR3 loop spans 16 amino acids. The CDR3 spells CASRLLATRPTDTQYF. The CDR3 coding sequence is TGCGCCAGCAGACTCCTAGCGACCAGACCCACAGATACGCAGTATTTT.

The rearrangement links TRBV27 to TRBJ2-5; 10 nucleotides line up with TRBD2. V was clipped by 3 bases and J by 2 bases; unmatched bases: 3. CDR1 is MNHEY and CDR2 is SMNVEV in the germline V gene (reference sequence). This CDR3 has 15 amino acids. As DNA, the CDR3 is TGTGCCAGCAGTTTCCTAGCGGGAGTACAAGAGACCCAGTACTTC. The encoded protein is CASSFLAGVQETQYF.

J is TRBJ2-2 and V is TRBV7-8, with 11 nucleotides matching TRBD2. The J segment lost 4 bases and the V segment lost 1 base, leaving 5 bases of the junction unmatched. The CDR3 contains 17 residues. Germline V gene lookup returns CDR1 SGHVS and CDR2 FQNEAQ. The chain's CDR3 is CASSLGGTSGITGELFF. In nucleotides, the CDR3 is TGTGCCAGCAGCTTAGGAGGGACTAGCGGAATCACCGGGGAGCTGTTTTTT. The variable domain in full, with the rest retrieved from reference TRBV7-8 and TRBJ2-2, is GAGVSQSPRYKVAKRGQDVALRCDPISGHVSLFWYQQALGQGPEFLTYFQNEAQLDKSGLPSDRFFAERPEGSVSTLKIQRTQQEDSAVYLCASSLGGTSGITGELFFGEGSRLTVL.

About this clone: This specimen includes other DNA sequences encoding the same CDR3. The chain links TRBV6-5 to TRBJ2-1, with D uncertain. CDR1 is MNHEY and CDR2 is SVGAGI in the germline V gene. Trimming removed 2 bases from V and 3 bases from J, with 8 bases in between. The CDR3 spans 14 residues. The CDR3 DNA reads as TGTGCCAGCAGTTACGGCTCGGTCTACAATGAGCAGTTCTTC. It specifies CASSYGSVYNEQFF.

The J gene is TRBJ1-5, the V gene TRBV7-2, with D unclear. CDR3 length equals 14 residues. V was trimmed by 1 base and J by 0 bases, leaving 4 bases between them. CDR1 is SGHTA and CDR2 is FQGNSA in the germline V gene. CDR3 loop: CASSLGNSNQPQHF. CDR3 in DNA: TGTGCCAGCAGCTTAGGTAATAGCAATCAGCCCCAGCATTTT.

This clone was seen a single time. The chain joins TRBV18 to TRBJ2-3; D is undetermined. V was pared by 2 bases and J by 0 bases, with 9 bases between. The CDR3 is made up of 15 amino acids. Germline V gene data show CDR1 as KGHSH and CDR2 as LQKENI. This CDR3 is CASSPDGLSTDTQYF. As DNA, the CDR3 is TGTGCCAGCTCACCAGACGGGCTAAGCACAGATACGCAGTATTTT.

The chain combines TRBV19 with TRBJ2-1; 7 bases align to TRBD2. The CDR3 sequence is 16 residues long. With V trimmed by 8 bases and J by 9 bases, 19 bases remained unmatched. Per germline, CDR1 LNHDA and CDR2 SQIVND (reference sequence). The CDR3 here is CASCGALPTSPGEQFF. CDR3 nucleotides: TGTGCCAGTTGTGGGGCTCTACCGACTAGCCCCGGTGAGCAGTTCTTC.

The rearrangement links TRBV27 to TRBJ2-2; D might be TRBD2 (5 bases). Germline CDR1 is MNHEY and CDR2 is SMNVEV (reference sequence). V was trimmed by 5 bases and J by 4 bases, leaving 14 bases between them. The CDR3 runs 15 residues. Here the CDR3 reads CASSPLHRGTGELFF. The CDR3 coding sequence is TGTGCCAGCAGTCCGCTCCACCGGGGCACCGGGGAGCTGTTTTTT.

CDR3 in DNA: TGTGCCAGCAGCACAACCCCCTACACAGATACGCAGTATTTT. Protein sequence: CASSTTPYTDTQYF. This sequence joins TRBV6-5 and TRBJ2-3; D unclear. Deletions cut 6 bases from V and 2 bases from J, with 12 bases between. Per germline, CDR1 MNHEY and CDR2 SVGAGI. The CDR3 spans 14 residues.

The gene calls are TRBV5-1 and TRBJ2-6; 7 bases fit TRBD2. The germline gives CDR1 SGHRS, CDR2 YFSETQ. V lost 1 base and J lost 0; bases outside the gene matches: 19. The length of the CDR3 is 22 residues. CDR3 residues: CASSLRRTSETHTLSGANVLTF. Here the CDR3 DNA reads TGCGCCAGCAGCTTGAGGCGAACTAGCGAGACTCACACACTCTCTGGGGCCAACGTCCTGACTTTC.

The chain carries TRBV5-4 and TRBJ2-3, with D unresolved. The CDR3 runs to 15 residues. The V end was cut by 5 bases, the J end by 3 bases, with 16 bases between. Germline lookup yields CDR1 SGHNT and CDR2 YYREEE (reference sequence). The CDR3 coding sequence is TGTGCCAGCAGGCGTGAACCAGAACGGACAGATACGCAGTATTTT. This gives the protein CASRREPERTDTQYF.

The rearrangement links TRBV7-9 to TRBJ2-1; D assignment may be TRBD1 or TRBD2 (5 bases each). The CDR3 has 14 amino acids. The germline V and J ends were trimmed by 1 base and 8 bases, with 12 bases remaining between them. The germline V gene encodes CDR1 SEHNR and CDR2 FQNEAQ (reference sequence). The CDR3 loop is CASSLGGSLDEQFF. CDR3 coding DNA: TGTGCCAGCAGCTTAGGGGGGTCTTTAGATGAGCAGTTCTTC.

The chain links TRBV4-3 to TRBJ2-1, with TRBD2 as a possible D gene (6 bases). Trimming stripped 0 bases from V and 7 bases from J, with 10 bases between. The CDR3 has 14 amino acids. Germline CDR1 is LGHNA and CDR2 is YSLEER. CDR3 coding DNA: TGCGCCAGCAGCCAAGATCGCGGGACGAATGAGCAGTTCTTC. Its translation: CASSQDRGTNEQFF.

The chain employs TRBV6-5 and TRBJ2-3; a possible D gene is TRBD1 (5 bases). V lost 0 bases, J lost 2 bases, and 9 bases lay in between. Per the germline V gene, CDR1 is MNHEY and CDR2 is SVGAGI. This CDR3 is 15 amino acids long. The CDR3 DNA follows: TGTGCCAGCAGTTACTCTGGGGCACACACAGATACGCAGTATTTT. As protein: CASSYSGAHTDTQYF.

V gene TRBV5-1 combines with J gene TRBJ2-3, with D perhaps matching TRBD1 (5 bases). V lost 4 bases and J 0 bases, leaving 9 bases between the germline ends. Germline assignment: CDR1 SGHRS and CDR2 YFSETQ. The CDR3 totals 14 residues. CDR3 protein: CASSQDTSTDTQYF. Here the CDR3 DNA reads TGCGCCAGCAGCCAGGACACTAGCACAGATACGCAGTATTTT. The full variable domain, its missing parts supplied by reference TRBV5-1 and TRBJ2-3, is KAGVTQTPRYLIKTRGQQVTLSCSPISGHRSVSWYQQTPGQGLQFLFEYFSETQRNKGNFPGRFSGRQFSNSRSEMNVSTLELGDSALYLCASSQDTSTDTQYFGPGTRLTVL.